A selection of T cell receptor beta chains follows, all from one sample in a study of cytomegalovirus exposure and HLA in healthy donors. The data were produced by immunoSEQ multiplex PCR, yet TCRdb's version contains in-frame clones alone and is incomplete. This table has under 200,000 clones, over 80% appearing once. The material sequenced was PBMCs. These receptors were obtained from a male donor in good health and CMV-seronegative. CDR3s include the opening cysteine and the closing phenylalanine or tryptophan.

TRBV18	TRBJ1-2	12	CASSPAGQGFTF
TRBV6-5	TRBJ1-3	15	CASSYSGQLRNTIYF
TRBV5-1	TRBJ2-2	15	CASIMDSANTGELFF
TRBV9	TRBJ2-2	13	CASSVGGAGELFF
TRBV6-6	TRBJ1-4	15	CASGHPRRVGEKLFF
TRBV11-2	TRBJ1-4	14	CASSLGRYNEKLFF
TRBV6-5	TRBJ1-2	13	CASSERVNYGYTF
TRBV5-5	TRBJ2-2	16	CASTHGTGDNTGELFF
TRBV19	TRBJ1-5	14	CASGPTGANQPQHF
TRBV5-4	TRBJ1-3	17	CASSLGAPDRAGNTIYF
TRBV11-2	TRBJ1-3	16	CASSLEKDSHGNTIYF
TRBV27	TRBJ1-5	14	CASSWQGADQPQHF
TRBV6-1	TRBJ1-4	16	CASSELMTRSYEKLFF
TRBV18	TRBJ1-1	20	CASSQTGSWVRDRGNTEAFF
TRBV19	TRBJ1-1	13	CASSIRGDTEAFF
TRBV7-9	TRBJ1-1	15	CASIQGAVGNTEAFF
TRBV4-1	TRBJ1-5	15	CASSQDSRGNQPQHF
TRBV4-1	TRBJ2-3	15	CASSQEGGPGDTQYF
TRBV7-2	TRBJ2-7	13	CASSLGQYYEQYF
TRBV5-1	TRBJ1-1	14	CASSAGQPNTEAFF
TRBV5-1	TRBJ1-2	14	CASSFISGNYGYTF
TRBV5-1	TRBJ2-1	15	CASSLRQGVDNEQFF
TRBV5-1	TRBJ1-4	16	CASSSNSGTGGEKLFF
TRBV6-1	TRBJ2-7	16	CASSEAVGQGGYEQYF
TRBV4-1	TRBJ2-1	14	CASSQGPLGNEQFF
TRBV6-6	TRBJ2-3	16	CASTPWRGAGEYTQYF
TRBV7-6	TRBJ1-1	14	CASSLEDRHTEAFF
TRBV5-6	TRBJ1-6	14	CASRSSSYNSPLHF
TRBV5-8	TRBJ1-5	14	CASSFRGGNQPQHF
TRBV10-2	TRBJ2-7	14	CASSEEFVTYEQYF
TRBV27	TRBJ2-5	17	CASSSRLDISLPETQYF
TRBV7-9	TRBJ2-7	17	CASSTPIGGGASYEQYF
TRBV14	TRBJ2-5	14	CASSPRTGQETQYF
TRBV6-6	TRBJ1-4	14	CASRLGGEGEKLFF
TRBV4-3	TRBJ2-3	15	CASSQAFPGTDTQYF
TRBV4-1	TRBJ1-1	18	CASSQDLLATDWNTEAFF
TRBV29-1	TRBJ1-2	13	CSVGQGLNYGYTF
TRBV10-3	TRBJ1-3	14	CAIRSDRVGNTIYF
TRBV6-6	TRBJ1-5	15	CASIGSEAVNQPQHF
TRBV6-5	TRBJ2-7	15	CASSYSGGWTYEQYF
TRBV7-2	TRBJ1-5	15	CASSLEASGDQPQHF
TRBV10-3	TRBJ2-2	16	CAISESKAGNTGELFF
TRBV11-2	TRBJ2-3	18	CASSLILSGPGLMDTQYF
TRBV5-4	TRBJ1-2	14	CASSFSAGNYGYTF
TRBV4-2	TRBJ2-7	15	CASRQGAQGSYEQYF
TRBV6-1	TRBJ1-4	14	CASRGEGANEKLFF
TRBV21-1	TRBJ1-5	9	CGRGKPQHF
TRBV6-1	TRBJ2-1	11	CASSEWALQFF
TRBV5-1	TRBJ2-5	15	CASSPGTGGIETQYF
TRBV9	TRBJ1-6	14	CASSVGSGGTPLHF
TRBV7-9	TRBJ2-1	16	CASSPREDRGRVEQFF
TRBV2	TRBJ1-1	14	CASRQAPKNTEAFF
TRBV7-2	TRBJ2-5	15	CASSSPGNPVETQYF
TRBV5-1	TRBJ1-1	14	CASSLLQGNTEAFF
TRBV6-5	TRBJ1-1	14	CASSYSNRNTEAFF
TRBV5-1	TRBJ1-3	15	CASSWGTGSGNTIYF
TRBV6-5	TRBJ1-1	14	CASSYSRSLTEAFF
TRBV5-1	TRBJ2-5	12	CASSLDRWTQYF
TRBV30	TRBJ1-5	16	CAWSPWGGYSNQPQHF